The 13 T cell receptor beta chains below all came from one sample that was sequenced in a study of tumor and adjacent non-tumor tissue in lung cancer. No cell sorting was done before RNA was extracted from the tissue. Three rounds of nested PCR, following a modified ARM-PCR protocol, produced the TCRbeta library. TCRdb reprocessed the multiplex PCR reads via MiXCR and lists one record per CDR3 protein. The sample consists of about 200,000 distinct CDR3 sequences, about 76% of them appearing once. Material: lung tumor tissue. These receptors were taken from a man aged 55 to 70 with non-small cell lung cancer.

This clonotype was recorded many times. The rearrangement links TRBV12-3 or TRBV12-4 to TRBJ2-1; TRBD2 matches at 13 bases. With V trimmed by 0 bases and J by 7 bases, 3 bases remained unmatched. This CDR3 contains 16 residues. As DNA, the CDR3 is TGTGCCAGCAGTTTAGCCAGGACTAGCGGGGGTAATGAGCAGTTCTTC. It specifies CASSLARTSGGNEQFF.

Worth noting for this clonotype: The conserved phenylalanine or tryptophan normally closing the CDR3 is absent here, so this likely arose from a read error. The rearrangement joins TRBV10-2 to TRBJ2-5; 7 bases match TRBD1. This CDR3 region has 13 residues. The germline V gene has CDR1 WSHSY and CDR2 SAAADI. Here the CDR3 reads CDSSPTGRETQYY. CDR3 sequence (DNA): TGCGACAGCAGCCCGACAGGGCGGGAGACCCAGTACTAC.

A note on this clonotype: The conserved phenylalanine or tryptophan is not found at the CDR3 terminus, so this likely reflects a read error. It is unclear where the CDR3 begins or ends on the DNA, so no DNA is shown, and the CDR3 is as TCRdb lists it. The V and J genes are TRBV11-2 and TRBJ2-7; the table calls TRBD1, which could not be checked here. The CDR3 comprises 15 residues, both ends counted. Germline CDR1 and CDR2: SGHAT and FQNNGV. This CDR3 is CASSLETGVTYEQCL.

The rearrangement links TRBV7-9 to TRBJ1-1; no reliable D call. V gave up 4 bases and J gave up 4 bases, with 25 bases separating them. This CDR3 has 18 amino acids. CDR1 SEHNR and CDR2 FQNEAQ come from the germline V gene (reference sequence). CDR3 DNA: TGTGCCAGCAGCTCCTTGGCGTCGAGAGGCCTTTTGGGCACTGAAGCTTTCTTT. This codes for CASSSLASRGLLGTEAFF.

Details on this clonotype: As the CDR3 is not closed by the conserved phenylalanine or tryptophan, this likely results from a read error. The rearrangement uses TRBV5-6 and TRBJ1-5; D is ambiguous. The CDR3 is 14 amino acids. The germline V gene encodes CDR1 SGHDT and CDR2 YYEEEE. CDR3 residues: CASSLGSSDQPQHY. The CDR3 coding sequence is TGTGCCAGCAGCTTGGGAAGTAGCGATCAGCCCCAGCATTAT.

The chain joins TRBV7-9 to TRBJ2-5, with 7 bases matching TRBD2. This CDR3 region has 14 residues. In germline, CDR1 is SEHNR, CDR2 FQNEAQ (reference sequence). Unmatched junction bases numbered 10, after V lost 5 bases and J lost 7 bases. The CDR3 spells CASSRGRGGGTQYF. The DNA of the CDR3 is TGTGCCAGCAGCCGAGGGAGGGGCGGCGGGACCCAGTACTTC.

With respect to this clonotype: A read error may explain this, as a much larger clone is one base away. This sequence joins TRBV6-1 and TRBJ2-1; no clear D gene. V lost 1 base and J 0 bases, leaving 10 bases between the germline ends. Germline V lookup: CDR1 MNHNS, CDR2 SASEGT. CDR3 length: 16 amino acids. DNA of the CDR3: TGTGCCAGCAGTGAAGAGTGGGTTATCTCCTACAATGAGCAGTTCTTC. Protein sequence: CASSEEWVISYNEQFF.

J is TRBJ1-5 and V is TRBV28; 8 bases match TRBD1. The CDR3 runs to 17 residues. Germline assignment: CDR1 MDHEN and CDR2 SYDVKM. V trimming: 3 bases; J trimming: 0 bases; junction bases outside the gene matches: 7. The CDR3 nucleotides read TGTGCCAGCAGTTTGGATCGACAGGGGTATAGCAATCAGCCCCAGCATTTT. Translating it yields CASSLDRQGYSNQPQHF.

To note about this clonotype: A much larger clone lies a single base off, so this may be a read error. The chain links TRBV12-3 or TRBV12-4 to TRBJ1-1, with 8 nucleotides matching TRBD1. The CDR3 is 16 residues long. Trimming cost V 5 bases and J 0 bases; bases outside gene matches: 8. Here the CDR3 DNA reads TGTGCCAGCAGTATGAGACAGGGGCTATTGAACACTGAAGCTTTCTTT. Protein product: CASSMRQGLLNTEAFF.

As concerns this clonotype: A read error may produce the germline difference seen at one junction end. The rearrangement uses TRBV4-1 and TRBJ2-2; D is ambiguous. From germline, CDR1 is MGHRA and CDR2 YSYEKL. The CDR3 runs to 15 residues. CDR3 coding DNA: TGCACCAGCAGCCATAGTGGGGCGAACACCGGGGAGCTGTTTTTT. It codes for CTSSHSGANTGELFF.

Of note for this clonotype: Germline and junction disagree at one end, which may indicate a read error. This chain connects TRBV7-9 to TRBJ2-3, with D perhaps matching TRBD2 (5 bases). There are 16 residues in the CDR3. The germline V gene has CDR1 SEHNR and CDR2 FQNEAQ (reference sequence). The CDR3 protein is CVSSPRRGRGTDTQYF. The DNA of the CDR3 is TGTGTCAGCAGCCCAAGGAGAGGGAGAGGCACAGATACGCAGTATTTT.

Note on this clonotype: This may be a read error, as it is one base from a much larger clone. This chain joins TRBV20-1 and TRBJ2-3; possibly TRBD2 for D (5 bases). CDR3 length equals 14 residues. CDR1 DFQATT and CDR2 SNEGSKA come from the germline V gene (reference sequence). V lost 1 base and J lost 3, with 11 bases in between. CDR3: CSARAEVGTDTQYF. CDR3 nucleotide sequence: TGCAGTGCTAGAGCGGAGGTCGGAACAGATACGCAGTATTTT.

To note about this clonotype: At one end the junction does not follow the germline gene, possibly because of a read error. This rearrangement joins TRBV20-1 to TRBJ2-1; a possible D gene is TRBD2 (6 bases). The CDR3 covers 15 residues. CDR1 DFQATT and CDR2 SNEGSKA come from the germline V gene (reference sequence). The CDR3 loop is CSAYPPGLNYNEQLF. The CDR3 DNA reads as TGCAGTGCCTACCCCCCGGGACTTAATTACAATGAGCAGTTATTC.